A single sample gave rise to the 20 T cell receptor beta chains below, sequenced in a study of OX40 agonist ivuxolimab in advanced cancers. Measured with immunoSEQ multiplex PCR; TCRdb has only the in-frame clones, and not every one. The data show tens of thousands of clones, roughly 84% seen once. The specimen comprised CD4+ or CD8+ T cells sorted from blood, sampled in a trial of the OX40 agonist ivuxolimab. Receptors were obtained from an adult with an advanced solid tumor such as melanoma, head and neck, liver or kidney cancer.

The V and J genes are TRBV7-2 and TRBJ2-5; 7 bases line up with TRBD2. V shed 8 bases and J 5 bases; nucleotides not matched to a gene: 8. CDR1 is SGHTA and CDR2 is FQGNSA in the germline V gene. The CDR3 contains 13 residues. CDR3 DNA: TGTGCCAGCGGGGGGGTGGTCAGTGAGACCCAGTACTTC. Its protein is CASGGVVSETQYF.

V gene TRBV6-6 combines with J gene TRBJ1-2; the D gene is possibly TRBD1 (5 bases). V dropped 4 bases and J dropped 7 bases, with 16 bases sitting between them. Germline V CDR1 and CDR2: MNHNY, SVGAGI (reference sequence). The CDR3 covers 14 residues. CDR3 sequence (DNA): TGTGCCAGCAGTTTCAGTCCGGGACGGTTTGGCTACACCTTC. Its protein is CASSFSPGRFGYTF.

In DNA form, the CDR3 reads TGTGCCTGGAGTCGTCTGTGGGGGAACTCCTACAATGAGCAGTTCTTC. Its protein is CAWSRLWGNSYNEQFF. The J gene is TRBJ2-1, the V gene TRBV30; perhaps D is TRBD1 or TRBD2 (5 bases each). The CDR3 is made up of 16 amino acids. Germline V lookup: CDR1 GTSNPN, CDR2 SVGIG (reference sequence). V was cut by 2 bases and J by 0 bases, with 14 bases left in between.

The V call is TRBV7-2, the J call TRBJ1-1, with TRBD1 as a possible D gene (5 bases). In germline, CDR1 is SGHTA, CDR2 FQGNSA. V lost 4 bases and J lost 2, with 14 bases in between. The CDR3 totals 15 residues. The chain's CDR3 is CASSSFVGGNTEAFF. The CDR3 region has the DNA TGTGCCAGCAGCTCTTTTGTGGGGGGAAACACTGAAGCTTTCTTT.

V gene TRBV23-1 combines with J gene TRBJ1-3, with 10 bases that match TRBD1. TRBV23-1 is placed among ORFs of uncertain function. Trimming at V came to 2 bases and at J to 0 bases, leaving 1 base not matched to a gene. The CDR3 is made up of 16 amino acids. Written as DNA, the CDR3 is TGCGCCAGCAGTCAACGGACAGGGGGCTCTGGAAACACCATATATTTT. Translating gives CASSQRTGGSGNTIYF.

This clone occurred once. The rearrangement links TRBV7-2 to TRBJ2-3, with TRBD2 identical over 9 bases. CDR1 SGHTA and CDR2 FQGNSA come from the germline V gene. V trimming: 2 bases; J trimming: 2 bases; junction bases outside the gene matches: 5. The CDR3 is made up of 16 amino acids. The CDR3 DNA reads TGTGCCAGCAGCTTAAGGGCGGGAGGGGTCACAGATACGCAGTATTTT. Its translation is CASSLRAGGVTDTQYF.

The chain has TRBV6-1 and TRBJ1-1, with no clear D. The V gene's germline CDR1 is MNHNS and CDR2 SASEGT. The germline V and J ends were trimmed by 6 bases and 0 bases, with 14 bases remaining between them. The CDR3 is 15 amino acids. The DNA of the CDR3 is TGTGCCAGCAGGTGGCAGGAGACCTTGAACACTGAAGCTTTCTTT. This codes for CASRWQETLNTEAFF.

The chain has TRBV7-8 and TRBJ2-6; D remains ambiguous. Germline values: CDR1 SGHVS, CDR2 FQNEAQ. V gave up 3 bases and J gave up 0 bases, with 3 bases separating them. There are 14 residues in the CDR3. The CDR3 DNA reads as TGTGCCAGCAGCTTGAGCTCTGGGGCCAACGTCCTGACTTTC. Its protein is CASSLSSGANVLTF.

This chain links TRBV5-6 with TRBJ2-3, with 9 bases aligning to TRBD1. CDR3 length: 15 residues. Per germline, CDR1 SGHDT and CDR2 YYEEEE. The junction had 3 bases not matched to a gene; V was cut back by 4 bases and J by 0 bases. The CDR3 sequence: CASSNGQGSTDTQYF. The DNA for the CDR3 is TGTGCCAGCAGCAATGGACAGGGGAGCACAGATACGCAGTATTTT.

The rearrangement links TRBV6-1 to TRBJ2-3, with 8 positions matching TRBD1. The V gene's germline CDR1 is MNHNS and CDR2 SASEGT. CDR3 length equals 17 residues. Losses at the gene ends were 4 bases for V and 7 bases for J; bases not matched to a gene: 16. The CDR3 sequence is CASSGDGTGWTMNTQYF. Written as DNA, the CDR3 is TGTGCCAGCAGTGGCGACGGGACAGGCTGGACGATGAATACGCAGTATTTT.

This chain uses TRBV5-4 with TRBJ2-7, with D possibly TRBD1 on 6 matching bases. From germline, CDR1 is SGHNT and CDR2 YYREEE (reference sequence). The V and J ends lost 3 bases and 2 bases respectively, with 12 bases between them. The CDR3 runs to 14 residues. In nucleotides, the CDR3 is TGTGCCAGCAGCTGGGGGCTGGGAGCCTACGAGCAGTACTTC. Its protein product is CASSWGLGAYEQYF.

As concerns this clone: The same CDR3 also results from other DNA sequences found in this sample. V is TRBV9 and J is TRBJ2-5; weak D call: TRBD2 (7 bases). Deletions cut 0 bases from V and 2 bases from J, with 20 bases between. The CDR3 consists of 18 residues. Germline V lookup: CDR1 SGDLS, CDR2 YYNGEE. CDR3 bases: TGTGCCAGCAGCGTAGCTGGCAGGGGCGGGGGAGAACAAGAGACCCAGTACTTC. Protein: CASSVAGRGGGEQETQYF.

Turning to this clone: This CDR3 is also generated by other DNA sequences in the sample. The chain couples TRBV28 to TRBJ2-2, with D tentatively TRBD2 (6 bases). Per germline, CDR1 MDHEN and CDR2 SYDVKM. V lost 3 bases and J 1 base, leaving 6 bases between the germline ends. The CDR3 extends over 14 amino acids. CDR3: CASSLRGNTGELFF. The CDR3 DNA follows: TGTGCCAGCAGTTTGCGGGGGAACACCGGGGAGCTGTTTTTT.

J is TRBJ2-1 and V is TRBV21-1; TRBD2 reflects the table's D call only, with no check against the DNA. TRBV21-1 is annotated as a pseudogene. The CDR3 runs 13 residues. CDR3 region: CASSIGTNNEQFF. CDR3 DNA: TGTGCCAGCAGCATAGGGACTAACAATGAGCAGTTCTTC.

The table lists this clone with a count of one. V and J are TRBV7-6 and TRBJ2-3; 7 bases align to TRBD2. Trimming removed 3 bases from V and 3 bases from J; junction bases left unmatched: 6. Germline loops: CDR1 SGHVS, CDR2 FNYEAQ. The CDR3 is made up of 15 amino acids. CDR3 region: CASSFLDGGTDTQYF. DNA of the CDR3: TGTGCCAGCAGCTTCCTCGACGGGGGGACAGATACGCAGTATTTT.

The genes are TRBV19 and TRBJ1-5; no reliable D call. The CDR3 length is 16 residues. Trimming pared 5 bases from V and 7 bases from J, leaving 21 bases between. CDR1 LNHDA and CDR2 SQIVND come from the germline V gene (reference sequence). CDR3: CASSPEYSRRGQPQHF. The CDR3 bases are TGTGCCAGTAGTCCCGAGTATAGTAGGCGGGGACAGCCCCAGCATTTT.

The V call is TRBV18, the J call TRBJ2-5; possibly TRBD2 for D (6 bases). CDR3 length: 15 amino acids. Trimming shortened V by 0 bases and J by 5 bases, and 13 bases separated the two germline ends. Per germline, CDR1 KGHSH and CDR2 LQKENI. In DNA form, the CDR3 reads TGTGCCAGCTCACCACCGGGAGGTCGGGAGGAGACCCAGTACTTC. This gives the protein CASSPPGGREETQYF.

This clone was seen a single time. The chain joins TRBV12-5 to TRBJ2-5; perhaps TRBD1 as D (6 bases). With 0 bases removed from V and 5 bases from J, the gap between germline ends came to 10 bases. The CDR3 loop spans 14 amino acids. Germline CDR1 is LGHNT and CDR2 is FRNRAP. CDR3 residues: CASGLVQGWETQYF. CDR3 bases: TGTGCTAGTGGTTTGGTACAGGGTTGGGAGACCCAGTACTTC.

The chain couples TRBV4-3 to TRBJ1-6, with TRBD1 identical over 8 bases. V shed 2 bases, J shed 7 bases, and the junction held 4 bases outside the gene matches. The CDR3 has 15 amino acids. Germline values: CDR1 LGHNA, CDR2 YSLEER. In DNA, the CDR3 is TGCGCCAGCAGCCAACGGCAGGGGGCAAATTCACCCCTCCACTTT. It encodes CASSQRQGANSPLHF.

The V call is TRBV7-9, the J call TRBJ1-2, with 12 positions matching TRBD1. The CDR3 length is 15 residues. Germline loops: CDR1 SEHNR, CDR2 FQNEAQ (reference sequence). J gave up 4 bases and V 5 bases, and 5 bases lay outside the gene matches. The CDR3 loop reads CASSPGTGGGYGYTF. In nucleotides, the CDR3 is TGTGCCAGCAGCCCCGGGACAGGGGGCGGCTATGGCTACACCTTC.